This TCR beta chain was sequenced for a study of early T cells in non-severe SARS-CoV-2 infection (dated by TCRdb to the early 2020s). Broadly, across the study: Because TCR sequencing relied on bulk RNA taken from unsorted whole blood, pairing of alpha and beta chains was not possible. What the authors observed across the whole study: Matching against VDJdb was skewed toward anti-spike CD8 responses, likely underestimated virus-specific expansions, and missed private and CD4 specificities.

Libraries were made using 5' RACE. Sequenced using a NextSeq 500. In the TCR library protocol, unique molecular identifiers were attached to individual cDNA molecules to correct for PCR bias and sequencing error. TCR alpha and beta chains were both sequenced, and the abundances of alpha and beta sequences in each sample were closely correlated with each other. In the paper's pipeline: Decombinator V4 was used to perform V gene, J gene and CDR3 annotation of TCR sequences. TCRs were defined as expanded if a significant change between any two time points was detected under a Poisson model with p below 0.0001. TCR abundances were normalised to the total number of TCRs sequenced in each sample and reported as counts per million. MAIT TCRs were defined by TRAV1-2 paired with TRAJ12, TRAJ20 or TRAJ33, and iNKT TCRs by TRAV10 paired with TRAJ18. VDJdb, accessed on 1 November 2021, was searched for TCRs annotated for CMV, EBV and SARS-CoV-2, and TCRs annotated for more than one antigen were excluded. TCRdb trimmed the raw reads at Q25, called clones with MiXCR and kept productive beta chains. Each record represents a unique CDR3 protein, reported with the most common genes and DNA among its rows. V and J calls and clone size were set by TCRdb, not the authors. This sample gives 25,000 to 35,000 distinct CDR3 sequences in total; about 3.8% of them show up just once. Around 8.2% of the sample belongs to the ten largest clones.

This clonotype appeared many times. The specificity of this receptor is unknown. Base qualities are not at hand, and no much larger clone is one base apart. A case-control design nested within a healthcare worker cohort in London, UK, was used, with weekly nasopharyngeal swab PCR tests and blood sampling performed. Healthcare workers were recruited during the week of the UK lockdown, between 23 and 31 March 2020, and followed weekly for up to about 15 weeks. The junction carries 21 bases between V and J, which are trimmed by 9 bases and 0 bases respectively. Its CDR3 holds 17 amino acids, cysteine through phenylalanine. The only DNA kept is the CDR3, 51 bases in frame from the first base. CDR1 and CDR2 (MNHNY, SVGAGI) derive from the germline V gene (reference sequence).

Sequenced material: whole blood. This TCR derives from an adult who was a healthcare worker with PCR-confirmed SARS-CoV-2 infection or an uninfected control (not recorded which). The rearranged segments are TRBV6-6 and TRBJ1-3; confidence is insufficient to name the D gene. The DNA reads as follows: TGTGCCAGTACGCGCCCCCTCTCGGGCAGCTCTGGAAACACCATATATTTT. This is translated as CASTRPLSGSSGNTIYF.